These T cell receptor beta chains were read from a single sample in a study of technical replicates of blood from a handful of donors. The table came from immunoSEQ multiplex PCR; TCRdb's copy has only in-frame clones and leaves some out. The sample yields some 76,000 clones, approximately 98% seen once. What was sequenced was T cells isolated from PBMCs. Receptors originate from a human donor in good health. Each CDR3 is given with its conserved first and last residue. A D gene is named only where the DNA matches it firmly. Some rows mark clone size as missing; the rest say once, few, many or name a class of expanded clone.

TGTGCCAGCTCACCCGGAGGGGTGGCTTACGAGCAGTACTTC CASSPGGVAYEQYF TRBJ2-7 TRBV18 NA NA 14
TGTGCCAGCAGCCTAAATACTGGCTCTGGGGCCAACGTCCTGACTTTC CASSLNTGSGANVLTF TRBJ2-6 TRBV7-3 NA NA 16
TGTGCTAGTGGTTTGGTAGAAGCGGGAGTTAAAATCAATGAGCAGTTCTTC CASGLVEAGVKINEQFF TRBJ2-1 TRBV12-5 NA TRBD2 17
TGCGCCAGCAGCCCAGAGCTAACAGGCTACAATGAGCAGTTCTTC CASSPELTGYNEQFF TRBJ2-1 TRBV4-3 NA NA 15
TGTGCCAGCAGTGAAGAAGGGAGAAACACAGATACGCAGTATTTT CASSEEGRNTDTQYF TRBJ2-3 TRBV6-1 NA NA 15
TGCGCCAGCAGCCAGGGGGTAGCGGGAGAGGGTACAGATACGCAGTATTTT CASSQGVAGEGTDTQYF TRBJ2-3 TRBV4-3 NA TRBD2 17
TGTGCCAGCAGCTTATCAGGGAAAGAGACCCAGTACTTC CASSLSGKETQYF TRBJ2-5 TRBV7-9 NA NA 13
TGTGCCAGCAGTGGCAATAGGGAGGGAGGGACTGAAGCTTTCTTT CASSGNREGGTEAFF TRBJ1-1 TRBV6-5 NA NA 15
TGTGCCAGCAGCTTAGTGGCGGGGAACACTGAAGCTTTCTTT CASSLVAGNTEAFF TRBJ1-1 TRBV7-8 NA NA 14
TGCGCCAGCAGCGCCCCGACAGAAATTCATTATCAAGAGACCCAGTACTTC CASSAPTEIHYQETQYF TRBJ2-5 TRBV5-1 NA NA 17
TGTGCCAGCAGTTTAAAGTCCCGGTCGAACACTGAAGCTTTCTTT CASSLKSRSNTEAFF TRBJ1-1 TRBV28 NA NA 15
TGTGCCAGCAGCCTCCGGGACAGGGGCAATCAGCCCCAGCATTTT CASSLRDRGNQPQHF TRBJ1-5 TRBV5-6 NA TRBD1 15
TGTGCCACCACTAGCGGGAATAAAGATACGCAGTATTTT CATTSGNKDTQYF TRBJ2-3 TRBV6-1 once TRBD2 13
TGTGCCAGTAGTATAGGTCTTCGACAGGGGAGTCCTAGCTCCTACAATGAGCAGTTCTTC CASSIGLRQGSPSSYNEQFF TRBJ2-1 TRBV19 NA TRBD1 20
TGCGCCAGCACACAGGGGGCGAGCACCGGGGAGCTGTTTTTT CASTQGASTGELFF TRBJ2-2 TRBV5-1 NA TRBD1 14
TGTGCCAGCAGCTTCACCGGAGTGTCCACTGAAGCTTTCTTT CASSFTGVSTEAFF TRBJ1-1 TRBV7-6 NA NA 14
TGCGCCAGCAGTGGGACTAGCGGGAGGAGTGGAGATACGCAGTATTTT CASSGTSGRSGDTQYF TRBJ2-3 TRBV10-1 NA TRBD2 16
TGCAGCGTGGAGACAGGGGGCTTTCAAGAGACCCAGTACTTC CSVETGGFQETQYF TRBJ2-5 TRBV29-1 NA TRBD1 14
TGTGCCAGCAGCTACGACAGGGGGCATAGCGAGCAGTACTTC CASSYDRGHSEQYF TRBJ2-7 TRBV27 once TRBD1 14
TGTGCCAGCAGCTTGCCGACTTCGAACTACGAGCAGTACTTC CASSLPTSNYEQYF TRBJ2-7 TRBV21-1 NA NA 14
TGTGCCAGCAGCTTGCTTCCCTCAGCGGGAGGGCCAGATACGCAGTATTTT CASSLLPSAGGPDTQYF TRBJ2-3 TRBV5-5 NA TRBD2 17
TGTGCCAGCAGCGTAGAGGGGATTTGGAACACTGAAGCTTTCTTT CASSVEGIWNTEAFF TRBJ1-1 TRBV9 NA NA 15
TGTGCCAGCAGCCGCGAGGGGGGGTCTGGGGCCAACGTCCTGACTTTC CASSREGGSGANVLTF TRBJ2-6 TRBV7-2 NA NA 16
TGTGCCAGCAGCTTACTTTCAGAGACACTTGGCTACACCTTC CASSLLSETLGYTF TRBJ1-2 TRBV7-9 NA NA 14
TGTGCCAGCAGTAGCGGACAGGGACATCAGCCCCAGCATTTT CASSSGQGHQPQHF TRBJ1-5 TRBV2 NA TRBD1 14
TGTGCCAGCAGTTTTGTCGGGGACTCCACCGGGGAGCTGTTTTTT CASSFVGDSTGELFF TRBJ2-2 TRBV28 NA NA 15
TGCAGCGTTGACTTAACCGGGGAGCTGTTTTTT CSVDLTGELFF TRBJ2-2 TRBV29-1 NA NA 11
TGTGCCAGCAGCTGGACTAGCGGGAGTTACAATGAGCAGTTCTTC CASSWTSGSYNEQFF TRBJ2-1 TRBV7-8 NA TRBD2 15
TGTGCCAGCAGCTTAGCGAGGTCCATCTACGAGCAGTACTTC CASSLARSIYEQYF TRBJ2-7 TRBV7-8 NA NA 14
TGTGCCTGGAGTCCTACTACAGGGGGCTCAAATCAGCCCCAGCATTTT CAWSPTTGGSNQPQHF TRBJ1-5 TRBV30 NA TRBD1 16
TGTGCCAGCAGCTTATGGGGGACAGGGATTGAAGAGACCCAGTACTTC CASSLWGTGIEETQYF TRBJ2-5 TRBV7-3 NA TRBD1 16
TGTGCCAGCAGCTCAGGGGTGGCGAACACTGAAGCTTTCTTT CASSSGVANTEAFF TRBJ1-1 TRBV5-4 NA NA 14
TGTGCCACCGTCTGGGACTTATCCTACAATGAGCAGTTCTTC CATVWDLSYNEQFF TRBJ2-1 TRBV7-2 NA NA 14
TGTGCCAGCAGTAACAGGGGGTACCAAGAGACCCAGTACTTC CASSNRGYQETQYF TRBJ2-5 TRBV13 once TRBD1 14
TGTGCCAGCAGTTTAGCAGACTATGGCTACACCTTC CASSLADYGYTF TRBJ1-2 TRBV28 NA NA 12
TGCGCCAGCAGCTTACAGGGGGCAAATGAAAAACTGTTTTTT CASSLQGANEKLFF TRBJ1-4 TRBV5-1 NA TRBD1 14
TGTGCCAGCAGCTTAGGTCCGGGAGGGAGACTGTTTTTT CASSLGPGGRLFF TRBJ1-4 TRBV11-2 NA NA 13
TGTGCCAGCAGCCGGGGCGGGACTAGTCCGTACGAGCAGTACTTC CASSRGGTSPYEQYF TRBJ2-7 TRBV5-4 NA TRBD2 15
TGCGCCAGCAGCCAAGATGTATATAGCAATCAGCCCCAGCATTTT CASSQDVYSNQPQHF TRBJ1-5 TRBV4-3 NA NA 15
TGCGCCAGCAGCTTGGAGAGCAGGGTAGATGAGCAGTTCTTC CASSLESRVDEQFF TRBJ2-1 TRBV5-1 NA NA 14
TGTGCCAGCAGACTAAATTACCAGGGGATGGGTCAGCCCCAGCATTTT CASRLNYQGMGQPQHF TRBJ1-5 TRBV28 NA NA 16
TGTGCCAGCAGCAAACCGGGACAGAGCCTCAATACGAACACCGGGGAGCTGTTTTTT CASSKPGQSLNTNTGELFF TRBJ2-2 TRBV5-7 NA TRBD1 19